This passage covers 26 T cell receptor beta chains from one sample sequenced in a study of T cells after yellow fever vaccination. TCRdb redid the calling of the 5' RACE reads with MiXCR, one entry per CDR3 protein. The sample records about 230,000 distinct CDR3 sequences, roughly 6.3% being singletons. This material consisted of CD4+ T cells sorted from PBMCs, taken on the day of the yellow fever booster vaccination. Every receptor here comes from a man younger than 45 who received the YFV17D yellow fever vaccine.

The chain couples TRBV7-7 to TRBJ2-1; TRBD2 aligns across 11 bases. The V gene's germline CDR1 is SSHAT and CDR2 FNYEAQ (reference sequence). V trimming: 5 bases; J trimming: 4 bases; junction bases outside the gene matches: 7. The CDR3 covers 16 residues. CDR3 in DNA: TGTGCCAGCAGCAAGACGGGGACTAGCGGATACAATGAGCAGTTCTTC. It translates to CASSKTGTSGYNEQFF.

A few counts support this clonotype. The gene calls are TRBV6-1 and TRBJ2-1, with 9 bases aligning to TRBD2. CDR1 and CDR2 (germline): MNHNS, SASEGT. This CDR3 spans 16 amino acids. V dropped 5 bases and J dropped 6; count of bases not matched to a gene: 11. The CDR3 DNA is TGTGCCAGCAGTCCTCTGCGCGGGAGGGCCCTCAATGAGCAGTTCTTC. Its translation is CASSPLRGRALNEQFF.

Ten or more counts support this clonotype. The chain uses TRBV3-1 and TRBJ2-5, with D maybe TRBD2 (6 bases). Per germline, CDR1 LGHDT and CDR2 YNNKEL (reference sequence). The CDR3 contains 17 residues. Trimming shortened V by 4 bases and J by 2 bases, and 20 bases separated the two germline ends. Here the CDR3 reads CASSPLRGTPRQETQYF. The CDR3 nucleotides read TGTGCCAGCAGCCCCCTCCGAGGGACTCCTCGACAAGAGACCCAGTACTTC.

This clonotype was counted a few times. CDR3 sequence (DNA): TGTGCCAGCAGTGGCGGACAGGGGAGTCAGCCCCAGCATTTT. It is translated as CASSGGQGSQPQHF. The gene calls are TRBV2 and TRBJ1-5; 9 bases fit TRBD1. Looked up from germline, CDR1 is SNHLY and CDR2 is FYNNEI. With 4 bases clipped from V and 6 bases from J, the junction kept 4 bases outside the gene matches. The CDR3 covers 14 residues.

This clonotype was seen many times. The CDR3 spells CASSKGLAETQYF. CDR3 nucleotides: TGTGCCAGCAGCAAGGGACTAGCGGAGACCCAGTACTTC. V gene TRBV7-2 combines with J gene TRBJ2-5; TRBD2 matches 10 bases. Losses at the gene ends were 5 bases for V and 5 bases for J; bases not matched to a gene: 2. There are 13 residues in the CDR3. CDR1 and CDR2 (germline): SGHTA, FQGNSA.

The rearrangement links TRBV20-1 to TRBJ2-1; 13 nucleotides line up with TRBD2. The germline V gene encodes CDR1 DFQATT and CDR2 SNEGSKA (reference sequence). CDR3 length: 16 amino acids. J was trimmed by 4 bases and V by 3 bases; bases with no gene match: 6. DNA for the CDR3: TGCAGTGCTAGGCGCGGGACTAGCGGGAATTACAATGAGCAGTTCTTC. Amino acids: CSARRGTSGNYNEQFF.

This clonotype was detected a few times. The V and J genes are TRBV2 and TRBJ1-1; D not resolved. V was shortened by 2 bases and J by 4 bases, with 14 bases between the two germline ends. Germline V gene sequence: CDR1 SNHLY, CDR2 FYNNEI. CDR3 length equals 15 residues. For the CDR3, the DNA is TGTGCCAGCAGTGAAATACTTCGAGAAGTCACTGAAGCTTTCTTT. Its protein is CASSEILREVTEAFF.

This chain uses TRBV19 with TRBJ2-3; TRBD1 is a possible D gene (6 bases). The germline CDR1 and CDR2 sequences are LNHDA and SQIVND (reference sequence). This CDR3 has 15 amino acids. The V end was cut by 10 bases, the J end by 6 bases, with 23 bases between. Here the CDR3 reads CATSLQGLQYDTQYF. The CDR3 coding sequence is TGTGCCACCTCGCTACAGGGCCTCCAGTACGATACGCAGTATTTT.

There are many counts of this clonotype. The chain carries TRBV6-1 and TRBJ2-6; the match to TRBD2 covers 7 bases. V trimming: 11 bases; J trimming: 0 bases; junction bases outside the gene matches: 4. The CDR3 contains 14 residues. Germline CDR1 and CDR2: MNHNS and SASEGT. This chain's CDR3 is CAFREGSGANVLTF. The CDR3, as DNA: TGTGCCTTCAGGGAGGGCTCTGGGGCCAACGTCCTGACTTTC.

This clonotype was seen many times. This chain's CDR3 is CASSSQLAGGTGELFF. CDR3 coding DNA: TGTGCCAGCAGCTCTCAACTAGCGGGAGGGACCGGGGAGCTGTTTTTT. This rearrangement joins TRBV7-3 to TRBJ2-2; 13 bases agree with TRBD2. The CDR3 has 16 residues. The V and J ends lost 4 bases and 5 bases, in that order; junction bases with no gene match: 4. In germline, CDR1 is SGHTA, CDR2 FQGTGA.

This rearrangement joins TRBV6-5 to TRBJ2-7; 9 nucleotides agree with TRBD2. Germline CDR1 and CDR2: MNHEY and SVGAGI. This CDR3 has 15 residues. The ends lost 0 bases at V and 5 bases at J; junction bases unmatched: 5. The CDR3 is CASSYSMAGGNEQYF. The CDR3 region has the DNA TGTGCCAGCAGTTACTCGATGGCGGGAGGGAACGAGCAGTACTTC.

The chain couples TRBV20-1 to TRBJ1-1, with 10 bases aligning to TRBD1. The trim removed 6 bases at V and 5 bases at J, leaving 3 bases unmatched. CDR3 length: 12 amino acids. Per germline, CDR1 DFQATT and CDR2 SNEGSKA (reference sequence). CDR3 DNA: TGCAGTGCGAGACAGGGGGCGACTGAAGCTTTCTTT. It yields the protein CSARQGATEAFF.

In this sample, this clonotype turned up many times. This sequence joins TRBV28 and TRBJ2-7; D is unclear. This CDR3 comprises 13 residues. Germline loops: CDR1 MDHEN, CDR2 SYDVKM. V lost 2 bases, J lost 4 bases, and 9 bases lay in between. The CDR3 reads CASSLNHRYEQYF. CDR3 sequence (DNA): TGTGCCAGCAGTTTAAATCACAGATACGAGCAGTACTTC. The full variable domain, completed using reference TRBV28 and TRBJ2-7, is DVKVTQSSRYLVKRTGEKVFLECVQDMDHENMFWYRQDPGLGLRLIYFSYDVKMKEKGDIPEGYSVSREKKERFSLILESASTNQTSMYLCASSLNHRYEQYFGPGTRLTVT.

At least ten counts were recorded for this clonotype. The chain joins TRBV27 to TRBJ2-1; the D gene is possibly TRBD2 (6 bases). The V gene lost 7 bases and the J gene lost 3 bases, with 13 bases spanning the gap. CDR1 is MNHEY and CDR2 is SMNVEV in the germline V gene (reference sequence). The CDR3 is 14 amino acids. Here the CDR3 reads CASKRRENYNEQFF. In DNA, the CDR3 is TGTGCCAGCAAAAGGCGGGAAAACTACAATGAGCAGTTCTTC.

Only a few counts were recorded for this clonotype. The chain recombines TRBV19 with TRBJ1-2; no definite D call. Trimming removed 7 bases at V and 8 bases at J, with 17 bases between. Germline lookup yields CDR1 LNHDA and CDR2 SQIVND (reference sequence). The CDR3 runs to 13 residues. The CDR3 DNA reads TGTGCCAGTACCCACGACTCTTACGGAGGCTACACCTTC. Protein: CASTHDSYGGYTF.

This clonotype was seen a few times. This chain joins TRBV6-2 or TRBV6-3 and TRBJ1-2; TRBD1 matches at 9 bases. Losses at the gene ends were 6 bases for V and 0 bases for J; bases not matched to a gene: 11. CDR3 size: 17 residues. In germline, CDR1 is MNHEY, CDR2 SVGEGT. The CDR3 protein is CASRLNRDREANYGYTF. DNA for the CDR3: TGTGCCAGCAGGCTCAACCGGGACAGGGAAGCTAACTATGGCTACACCTTC.

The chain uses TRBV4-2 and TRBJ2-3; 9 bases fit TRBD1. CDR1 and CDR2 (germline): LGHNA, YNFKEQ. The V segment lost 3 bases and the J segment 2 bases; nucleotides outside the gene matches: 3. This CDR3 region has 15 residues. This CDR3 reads CASSHGTGNTDTQYF. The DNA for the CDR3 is TGTGCCAGCAGCCACGGGACAGGGAACACAGATACGCAGTATTTT.

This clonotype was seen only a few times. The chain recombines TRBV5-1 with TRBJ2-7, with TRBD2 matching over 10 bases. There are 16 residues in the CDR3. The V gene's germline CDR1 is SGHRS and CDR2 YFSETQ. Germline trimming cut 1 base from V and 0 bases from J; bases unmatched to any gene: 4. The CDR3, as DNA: TGCGCCAGCAGCTTGTCTGTAGCGGGAGGCTCCTACGAGCAGTACTTC. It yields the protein CASSLSVAGGSYEQYF.

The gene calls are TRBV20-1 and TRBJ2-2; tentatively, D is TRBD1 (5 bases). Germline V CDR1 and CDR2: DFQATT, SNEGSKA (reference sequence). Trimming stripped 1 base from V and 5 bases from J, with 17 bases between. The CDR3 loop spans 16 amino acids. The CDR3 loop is CSARGGLAGPTGELFF. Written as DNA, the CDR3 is TGCAGTGCTAGAGGGGGCCTGGCAGGACCGACCGGGGAGCTGTTTTTT.

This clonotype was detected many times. The CDR3 here is CASSKGVRNYEQYF. Written as DNA, the CDR3 is TGTGCCAGCAGCAAAGGGGTAAGAAACTACGAGCAGTACTTC. The chain carries TRBV12-3 or TRBV12-4 and TRBJ2-7, with TRBD1 as a possible D gene (5 bases). The CDR3 runs 14 residues. V was pared by 6 bases and J by 3 bases, with 15 bases between.

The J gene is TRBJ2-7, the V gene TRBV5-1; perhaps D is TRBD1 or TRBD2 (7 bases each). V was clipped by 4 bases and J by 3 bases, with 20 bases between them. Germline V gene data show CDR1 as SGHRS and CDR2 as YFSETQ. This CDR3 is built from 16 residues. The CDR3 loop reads CASSTLSRGGNYEQYF. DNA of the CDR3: TGCGCCAGCAGCACACTCAGCAGGGGGGGGAACTACGAGCAGTACTTC. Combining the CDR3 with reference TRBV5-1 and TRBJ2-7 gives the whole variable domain KAGVTQTPRYLIKTRGQQVTLSCSPISGHRSVSWYQQTPGQGLQFLFEYFSETQRNKGNFPGRFSGRQFSNSRSEMNVSTLELGDSALYLCASSTLSRGGNYEQYFGPGTRLTVT.

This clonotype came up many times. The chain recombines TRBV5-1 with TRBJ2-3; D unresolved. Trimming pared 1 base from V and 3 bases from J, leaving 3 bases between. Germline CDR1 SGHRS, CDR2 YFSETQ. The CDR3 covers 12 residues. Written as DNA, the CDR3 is TGCGCCAGCAGCTTGCAGACAGATACGCAGTATTTT. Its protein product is CASSLQTDTQYF.

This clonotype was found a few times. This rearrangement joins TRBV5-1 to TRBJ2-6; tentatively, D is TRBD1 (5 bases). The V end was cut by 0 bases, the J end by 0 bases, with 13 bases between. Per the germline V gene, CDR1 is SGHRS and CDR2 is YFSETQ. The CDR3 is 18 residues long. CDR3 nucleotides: TGCGCCAGCAGCTTGGCTACAGGAAGACTCTCTGGGGCCAACGTCCTGACTTTC. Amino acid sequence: CASSLATGRLSGANVLTF.

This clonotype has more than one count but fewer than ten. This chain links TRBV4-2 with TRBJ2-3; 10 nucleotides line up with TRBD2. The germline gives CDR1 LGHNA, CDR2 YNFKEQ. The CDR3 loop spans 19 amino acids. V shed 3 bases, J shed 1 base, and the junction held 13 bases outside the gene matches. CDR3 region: CASSHVTSGPLTGTDTQYF. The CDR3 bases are TGTGCCAGCAGCCACGTGACTAGCGGGCCCTTAACCGGCACAGATACGCAGTATTTT.

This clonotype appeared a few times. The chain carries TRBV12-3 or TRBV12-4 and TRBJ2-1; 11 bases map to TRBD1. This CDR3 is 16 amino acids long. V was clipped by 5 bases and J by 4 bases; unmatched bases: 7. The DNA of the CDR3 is TGTGCCAGCAGTCCACGGGACAGGGGGTTTTACAATGAGCAGTTCTTC. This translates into CASSPRDRGFYNEQFF.

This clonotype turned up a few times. The DNA of the CDR3 is TGTGCCAGCAGTTTGAAAGGACTAGACGATGAGCAGTTCTTC. It codes for CASSLKGLDDEQFF. J is TRBJ2-1 and V is TRBV12-3 or TRBV12-4; TRBD2 matches 7 bases. CDR3 size: 14 residues. Losses at the gene ends were 3 bases for V and 8 bases for J; bases not matched to a gene: 7.